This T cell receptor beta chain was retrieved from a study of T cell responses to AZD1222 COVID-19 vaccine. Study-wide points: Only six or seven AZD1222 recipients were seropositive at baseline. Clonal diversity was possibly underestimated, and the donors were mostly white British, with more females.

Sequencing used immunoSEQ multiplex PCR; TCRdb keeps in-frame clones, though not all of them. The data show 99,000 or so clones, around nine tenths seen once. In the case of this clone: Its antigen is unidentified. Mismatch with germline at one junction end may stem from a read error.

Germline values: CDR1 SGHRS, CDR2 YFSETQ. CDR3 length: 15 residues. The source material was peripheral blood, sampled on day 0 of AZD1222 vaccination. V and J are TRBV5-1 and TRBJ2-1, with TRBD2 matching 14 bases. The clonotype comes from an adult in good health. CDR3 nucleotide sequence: TGTGCCAGCAGCGGGACTAGCGGGAGCGAATCTGGGCAGTTCTTC. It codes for CASSGTSGSESGQFF.